This T cell receptor (beta chain) was recovered during a study of cytomegalovirus exposure and HLA in healthy donors. This CDR3 is 17 amino acids long. Per the germline V gene, CDR1 is LGHNA and CDR2 is YNFKEQ. The germline V and J ends were trimmed by 5 bases and 0 bases, with 16 bases remaining between them. Researchers ran the PCR with 60 Vbeta and 13 Jbeta primers. Sequencing was performed with immunoSEQ multiplex PCR; in TCRdb, only in-frame clones are kept and a portion is missing. The data show around 170,000 clones, about three quarters seen once. The sequencing sample was made of PBMCs. This TCR derives from a woman in her forties in good health and CMV-seropositive. The J gene is TRBJ2-2, the V gene TRBV4-2, with D maybe TRBD1 (5 bases). This CDR3 reads CASSDRARGANTGELFF. The DNA of the CDR3 is TGTGCCAGCAGCGATCGGGCTAGGGGCGCGAACACCGGGGAGCTGTTTTTT.